This TCR beta chain came from a study of identical twins (dated by TCRdb to the mid-2010s). Turning to the overall study: To test whether fetal clonotypes persist, the study used deep sequencing on TCR alpha and beta repertoires from monozygotic twins, unrelated adults of various ages, and cord blood. To rule out contamination, the twin experiments were replicated at different times with different library preparation protocols. Study-wide conclusions, independent of this receptor: Out-of-frame TCR alpha sequences shared between twins showed an excess of low generation-probability sequences compared with coincidental sharing between unrelated individuals. Because the same donors could not be followed over many years, the conclusions relied on cross-sectional statistical analysis. Fewer insertions were carried by abundant cord blood beta clonotypes, a similar but weaker trend appeared in young adult naive repertoires, and no such trend appeared in memory repertoires. Invariant T cells such as MAIT and iNKT could partly confound zero-insertion analyses, although diverse VJ usage argued against such confounding for most clonotypes. A weaker excess of twin sharing was found in beta out-of-frame sequences because the signal-to-noise ratio was lowered by fewer shared sequences. In monozygotic twins, recombination models systematically underestimated out-of-frame TCR alpha sharing, but the models matched the sharing seen between unrelated individuals.

Library preparation was by 5' RACE. The reads were generated on an Illumina HiSeq 2000. A universal primer binding site was introduced by template switching, and a unique molecular identifier was present in the final cDNA, enabling accurate counting of TCR cDNA molecules. Specific primers in the conserved constant-segment region were used to synthesize first-strand cDNA for TCR alpha and beta chains. To control for contamination, every cDNA library carried two barcodes: a SMART-Mk sample barcode plus Illumina barcodes. TruSeq adapter sequences, together with Illumina sample barcodes, were added in two successive PCR steps. The Illumina HiSeq platform was used with custom primers to sequence TCR alpha and beta cDNA libraries. On the study's bioinformatics: Unique molecular identifiers were extracted from raw reads with MiGEC, and CDR3 positions were determined with MiXCR. Recombination models were inferred per individual with the repgenHMM and IGoR tools using an EM algorithm. The analysis of shared clonotypes was done with the tcR package in R, with sharing normalized by the product of cloneset sizes. To study raw recombination free of thymic and clonal selection effects, out-of-frame nonproductive sequences were analyzed. The public sequencing data were trimmed at Q25 with fastp and processed into clonotypes with MiXCR by TCRdb, which kept only in-frame beta chains. A single entry per CDR3 protein holds the most common genes and DNA from its merged rows. TCRdb, rather than the study authors, made the V and J calls. The sample contains a few hundred thousand distinct CDR3 sequences, about 10% of them found a single time. Jointly, the top ten make up roughly 9% of the sample.

Every donor in the study was a healthy Caucasian. Three unrelated non-twin adults were also sequenced: a male aged 18 to 30, a male aged 50 to 59 and a female aged 50 to 59. Using Miltenyi CD45RO+ enrichment and human naive T-cell isolation kits, memory (CD45RO+) and naive T cells were isolated from PBMC. Ten or more counts support this clonotype. Its antigen remains undetermined. No qualities accompany the bases; no much larger clone lies one base away. Clipping removes 1 base from V and 8 bases from J, with 1 as the unmatched junction base count. Its CDR3 holds 11 amino acids, cysteine through phenylalanine. Solely the CDR3 DNA is kept, with 33 bases framed from the first base. The germline V gene (reference sequence) specifies DFQATT as CDR1 and SNEGSKA as CDR2.

The chain couples TRBV20-1 to TRBJ1-1, with 7 middle bases fitting TRBD1. The origin of this receptor is a woman in her 50s in good health. Source material: naive T cells sorted from blood. The cell subset or site label corresponds to: cells isolated with a human naive T-cell isolation kit. The DNA reads TGCAGTGCTAGAGCGGGACAGGAAGCTTTCTTT. Translated, it gives CSARAGQEAFF.